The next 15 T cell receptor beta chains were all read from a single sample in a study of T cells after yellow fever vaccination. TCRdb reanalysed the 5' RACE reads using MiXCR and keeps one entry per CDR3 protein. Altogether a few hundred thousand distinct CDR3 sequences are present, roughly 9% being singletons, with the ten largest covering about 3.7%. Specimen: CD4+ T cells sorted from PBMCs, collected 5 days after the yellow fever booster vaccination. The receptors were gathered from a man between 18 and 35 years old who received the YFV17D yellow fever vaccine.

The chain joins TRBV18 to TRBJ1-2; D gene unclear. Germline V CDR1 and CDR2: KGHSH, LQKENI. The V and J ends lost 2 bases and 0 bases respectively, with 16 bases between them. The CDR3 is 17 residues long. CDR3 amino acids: CASSPGFRNPSNYGYTF. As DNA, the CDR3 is TGTGCCAGCTCACCAGGTTTTCGGAACCCTTCTAACTATGGCTACACCTTC. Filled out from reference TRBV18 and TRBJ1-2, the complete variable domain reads NAGVMQNPRHLVRRRGQEARLRCSPMKGHSHVYWYRQLPEEGLKFMVYLQKENIIDESGMPKERFSAEFPKEGPSILRIQQVVRGDSAAYFCASSPGFRNPSNYGYTFGSGTRLTVV.

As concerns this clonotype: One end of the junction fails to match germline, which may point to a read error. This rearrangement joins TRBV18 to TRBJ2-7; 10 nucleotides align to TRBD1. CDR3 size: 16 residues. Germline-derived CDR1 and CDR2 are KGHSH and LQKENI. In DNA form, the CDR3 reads TGTGCCTGCTCTCCTGCCTCCGGGACAGGGGCCTACGAGCAGTACTTC. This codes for CACSPASGTGAYEQYF. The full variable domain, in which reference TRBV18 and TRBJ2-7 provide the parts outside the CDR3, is NAGVMQNPRHLVRRRGQEARLRCSPMKGHSHVYWYRQLPEEGLKFMVYLQKENIIDESGMPKERFSAEFPKEGPSILRIQQVVRGDSAAYFCACSPASGTGAYEQYFGPGTRLTVT.

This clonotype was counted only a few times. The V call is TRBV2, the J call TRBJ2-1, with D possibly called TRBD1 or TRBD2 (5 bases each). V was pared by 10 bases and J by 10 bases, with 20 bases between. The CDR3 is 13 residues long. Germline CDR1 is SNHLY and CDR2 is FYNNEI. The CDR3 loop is CATARAREQEQFF. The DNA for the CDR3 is TGTGCCACCGCGCGGGCCAGGGAACAGGAGCAGTTCTTC.

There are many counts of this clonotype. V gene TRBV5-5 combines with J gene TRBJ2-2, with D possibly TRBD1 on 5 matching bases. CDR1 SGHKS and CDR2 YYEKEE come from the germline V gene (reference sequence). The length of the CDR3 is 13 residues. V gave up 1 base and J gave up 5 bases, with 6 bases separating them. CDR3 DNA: TGTGCCAGCAGCTTGTCAGGGACCGGGGAGCTGTTTTTT. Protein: CASSLSGTGELFF. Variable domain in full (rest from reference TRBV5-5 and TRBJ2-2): DAGVTQSPTHLIKTRGQQVTLRCSPISGHKSVSWYQQVLGQGPQFIFQYYEKEERGRGNFPDRFSARQFPNYSSELNVNALLLGDSALYLCASSLSGTGELFFGEGSRLTVL.

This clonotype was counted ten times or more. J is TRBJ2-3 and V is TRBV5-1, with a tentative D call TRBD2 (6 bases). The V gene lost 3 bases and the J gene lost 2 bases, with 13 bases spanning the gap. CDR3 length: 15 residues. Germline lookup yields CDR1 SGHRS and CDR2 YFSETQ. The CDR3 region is CASSWQRASTDTQYF. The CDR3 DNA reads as TGCGCCAGCAGCTGGCAGCGGGCCTCCACAGATACGCAGTATTTT.

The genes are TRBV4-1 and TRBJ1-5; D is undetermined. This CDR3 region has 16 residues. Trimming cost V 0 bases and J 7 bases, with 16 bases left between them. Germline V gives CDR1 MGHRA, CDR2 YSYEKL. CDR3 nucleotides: TGCGCCAGCAGCCAAGATTCTATGCCAGGAAGACAGCCCCAGCATTTT. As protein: CASSQDSMPGRQPQHF.

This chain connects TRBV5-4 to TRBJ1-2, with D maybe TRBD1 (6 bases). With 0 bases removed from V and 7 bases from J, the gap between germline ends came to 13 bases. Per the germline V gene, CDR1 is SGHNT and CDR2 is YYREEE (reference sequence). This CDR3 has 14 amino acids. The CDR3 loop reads CASSLEQGYGGYTF. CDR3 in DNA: TGTGCCAGCAGCTTGGAACAGGGCTACGGTGGCTACACCTTC.

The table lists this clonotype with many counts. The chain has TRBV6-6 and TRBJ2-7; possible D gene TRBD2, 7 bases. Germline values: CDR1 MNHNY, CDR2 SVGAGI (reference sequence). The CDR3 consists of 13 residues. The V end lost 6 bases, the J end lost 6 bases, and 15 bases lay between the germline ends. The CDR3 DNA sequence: TGTGCCAGCAGCCGGGGGGCAGGGAGCGAGCAGTACGTC. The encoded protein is CASSRGAGSEQYV.

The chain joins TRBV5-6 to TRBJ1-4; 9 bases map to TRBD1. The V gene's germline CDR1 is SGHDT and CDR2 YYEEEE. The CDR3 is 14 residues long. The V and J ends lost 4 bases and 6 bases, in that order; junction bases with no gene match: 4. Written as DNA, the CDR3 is TGTGCCAGCAGCCGAACAGGGGGCGATGAAAAACTGTTTTTT. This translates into CASSRTGGDEKLFF. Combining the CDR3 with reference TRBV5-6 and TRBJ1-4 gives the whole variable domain DAGVTQSPTHLIKTRGQQVTLRCSPKSGHDTVSWYQQALGQGPQFIFQYYEEEERQRGNFPDRFSGHQFPNYSSELNVNALLLGDSALYLCASSRTGGDEKLFFGSGTQLSVL.

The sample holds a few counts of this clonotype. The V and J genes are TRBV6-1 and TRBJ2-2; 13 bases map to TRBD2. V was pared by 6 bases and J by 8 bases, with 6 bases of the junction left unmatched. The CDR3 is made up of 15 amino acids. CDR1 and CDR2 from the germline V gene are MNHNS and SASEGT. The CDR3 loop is CASRGLAGLGGELFF. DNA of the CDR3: TGTGCCAGCAGGGGACTAGCGGGGTTAGGAGGGGAGCTGTTTTTT.

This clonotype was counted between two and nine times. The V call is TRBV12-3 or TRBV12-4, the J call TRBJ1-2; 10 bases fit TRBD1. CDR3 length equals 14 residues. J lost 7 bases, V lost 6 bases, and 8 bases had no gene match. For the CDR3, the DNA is TGTGCCAGCAGGGGGACAGGGGAATCAGGTGGCTACACCTTC. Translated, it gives CASRGTGESGGYTF.

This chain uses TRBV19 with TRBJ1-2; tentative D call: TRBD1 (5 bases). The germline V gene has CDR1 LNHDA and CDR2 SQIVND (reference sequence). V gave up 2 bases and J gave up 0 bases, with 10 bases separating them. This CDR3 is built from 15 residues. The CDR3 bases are TGTGCCAGTAGTATACTGGGGCAAACTAACTATGGCTACACCTTC. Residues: CASSILGQTNYGYTF.

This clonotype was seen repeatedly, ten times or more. In DNA, the CDR3 is TGTGCCAGCAGCGCCTCAAATGAGCAGTTCTTC. It specifies CASSASNEQFF. This chain uses TRBV7-9 with TRBJ2-1; D ambiguous. V was shortened by 5 bases and J by 7 bases, with 6 bases between the two germline ends. Germline CDR1 is SEHNR and CDR2 is FQNEAQ (reference sequence). CDR3 length equals 11 residues.

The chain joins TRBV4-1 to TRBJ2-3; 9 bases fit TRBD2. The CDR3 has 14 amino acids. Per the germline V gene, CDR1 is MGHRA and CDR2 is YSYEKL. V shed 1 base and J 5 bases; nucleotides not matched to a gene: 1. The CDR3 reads CASSQGTSVDTQYF. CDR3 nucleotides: TGCGCCAGCAGCCAAGGGACTAGCGTAGATACGCAGTATTTT.

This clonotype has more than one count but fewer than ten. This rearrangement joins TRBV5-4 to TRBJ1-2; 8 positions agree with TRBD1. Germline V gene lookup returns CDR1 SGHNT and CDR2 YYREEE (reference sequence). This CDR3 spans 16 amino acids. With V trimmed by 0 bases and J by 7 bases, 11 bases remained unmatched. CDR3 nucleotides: TGTGCCAGCAGCTTGGCCCTCCTCGACAGGGGATCTGGCTACACCTTC. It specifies CASSLALLDRGSGYTF.